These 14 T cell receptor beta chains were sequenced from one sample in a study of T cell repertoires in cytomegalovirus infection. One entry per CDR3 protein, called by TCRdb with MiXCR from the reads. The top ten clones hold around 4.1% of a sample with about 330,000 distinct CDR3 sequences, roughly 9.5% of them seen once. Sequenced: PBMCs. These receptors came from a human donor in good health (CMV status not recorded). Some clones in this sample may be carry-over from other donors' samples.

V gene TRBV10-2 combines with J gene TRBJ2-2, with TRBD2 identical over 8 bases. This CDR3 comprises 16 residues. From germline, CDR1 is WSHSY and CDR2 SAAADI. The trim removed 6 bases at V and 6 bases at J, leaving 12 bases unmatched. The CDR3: CASRPGGLAKSGELFF. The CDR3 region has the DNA TGCGCCAGCAGACCCGGCGGACTAGCCAAATCCGGGGAGCTGTTTTTT.

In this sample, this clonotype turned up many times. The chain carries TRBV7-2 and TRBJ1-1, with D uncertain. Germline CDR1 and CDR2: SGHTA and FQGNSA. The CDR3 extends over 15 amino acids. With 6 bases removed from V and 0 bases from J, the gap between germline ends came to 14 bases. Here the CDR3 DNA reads TGTGCCAGCAGACTAGAGGTCAGGATGAACACTGAAGCTTTCTTT. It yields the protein CASRLEVRMNTEAFF.

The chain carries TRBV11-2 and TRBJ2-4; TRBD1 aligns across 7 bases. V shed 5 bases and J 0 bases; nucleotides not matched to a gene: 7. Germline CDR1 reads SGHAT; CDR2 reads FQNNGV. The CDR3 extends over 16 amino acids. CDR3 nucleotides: TGTGCCAGCAGCAAAGGGGGACAGATAGCCAAAAACATTCAGTACTTC. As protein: CASSKGGQIAKNIQYF.

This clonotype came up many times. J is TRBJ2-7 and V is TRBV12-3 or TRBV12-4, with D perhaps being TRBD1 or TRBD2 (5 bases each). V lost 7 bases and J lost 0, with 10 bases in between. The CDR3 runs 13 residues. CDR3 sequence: CASTGTDSYEQYF. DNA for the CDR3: TGTGCCAGCACCGGGACGGACTCCTACGAGCAGTACTTC.

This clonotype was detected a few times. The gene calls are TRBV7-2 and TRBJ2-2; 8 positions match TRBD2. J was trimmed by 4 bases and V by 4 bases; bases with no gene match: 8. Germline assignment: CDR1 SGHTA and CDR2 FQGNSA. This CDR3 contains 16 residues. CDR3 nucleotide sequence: TGTGCCAGCAGCTCCGATCCGGGACTAGGCACCGGGGAGCTGTTTTTT. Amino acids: CASSSDPGLGTGELFF.

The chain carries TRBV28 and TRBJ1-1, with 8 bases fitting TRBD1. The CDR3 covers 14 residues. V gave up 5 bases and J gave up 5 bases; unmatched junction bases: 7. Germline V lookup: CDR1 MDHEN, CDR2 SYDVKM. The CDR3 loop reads CASSGMDRVTEAFF. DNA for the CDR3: TGTGCCAGCAGTGGGATGGACAGGGTGACTGAAGCTTTCTTT.

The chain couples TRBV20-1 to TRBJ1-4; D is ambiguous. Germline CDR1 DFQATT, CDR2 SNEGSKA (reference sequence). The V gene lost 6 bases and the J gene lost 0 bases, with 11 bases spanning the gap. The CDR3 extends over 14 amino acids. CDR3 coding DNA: TGCAGTGCAACTGACGGAGCAACTAATGAAAAACTGTTTTTT. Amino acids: CSATDGATNEKLFF.

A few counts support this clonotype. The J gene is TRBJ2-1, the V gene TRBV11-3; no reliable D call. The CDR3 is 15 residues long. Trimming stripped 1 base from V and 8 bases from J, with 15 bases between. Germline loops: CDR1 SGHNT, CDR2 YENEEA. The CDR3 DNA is TGTGCCAGCAGCTTAGGGATCCAGGCCTCCCATGAGCAGTTCTTC. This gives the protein CASSLGIQASHEQFF.

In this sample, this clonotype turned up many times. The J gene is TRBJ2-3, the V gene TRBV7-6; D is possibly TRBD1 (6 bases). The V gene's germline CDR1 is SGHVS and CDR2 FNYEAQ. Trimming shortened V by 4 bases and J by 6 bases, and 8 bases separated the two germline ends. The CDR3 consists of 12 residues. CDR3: CASSSGADTQYF. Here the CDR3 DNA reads TGTGCCAGCAGCTCAGGGGCCGATACGCAGTATTTT.

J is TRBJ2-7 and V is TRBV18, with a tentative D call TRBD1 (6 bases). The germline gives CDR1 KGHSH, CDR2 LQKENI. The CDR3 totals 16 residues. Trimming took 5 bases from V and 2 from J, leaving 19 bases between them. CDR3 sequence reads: CASSSTTGTPTYEQYF. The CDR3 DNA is TGTGCCAGCTCATCGACTACCGGGACACCCACCTACGAGCAGTACTTC.

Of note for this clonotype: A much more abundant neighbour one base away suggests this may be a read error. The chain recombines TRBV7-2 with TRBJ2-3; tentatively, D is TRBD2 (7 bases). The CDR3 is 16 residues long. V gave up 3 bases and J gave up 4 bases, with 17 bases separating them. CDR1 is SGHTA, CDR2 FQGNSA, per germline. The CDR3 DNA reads TGTGCCAGCAGCTTTGGACGGGGGGCTTGGGCAGATACGCAGTATTTT. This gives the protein CASSFGRGAWADTQYF.

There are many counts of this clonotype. CDR3 amino acids: CASSSMVGSYEQYF. The CDR3 DNA follows: TGTGCCAGCAGCTCCATGGTGGGATCCTACGAGCAGTACTTC. This chain connects TRBV7-6 to TRBJ2-7; D not resolved. Germline assignment: CDR1 SGHVS and CDR2 FNYEAQ. The CDR3 spans 14 residues. Trimming shortened V by 4 bases and J by 1 base, and 11 bases separated the two germline ends.

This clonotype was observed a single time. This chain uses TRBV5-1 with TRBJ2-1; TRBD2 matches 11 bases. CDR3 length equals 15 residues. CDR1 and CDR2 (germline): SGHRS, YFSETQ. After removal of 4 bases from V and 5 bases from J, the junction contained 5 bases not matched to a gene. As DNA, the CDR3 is TGCGCCAGCAGCGAAGGGACTAGCGGTAACAATGAGCAGTTCTTC. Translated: CASSEGTSGNNEQFF.

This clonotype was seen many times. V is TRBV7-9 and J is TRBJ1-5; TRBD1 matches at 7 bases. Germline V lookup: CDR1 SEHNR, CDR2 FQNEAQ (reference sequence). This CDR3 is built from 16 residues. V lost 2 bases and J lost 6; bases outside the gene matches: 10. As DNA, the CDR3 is TGTGCCAGCAGCTTATATACTCCAGGGGGTGGTCAGCCCCAGCATTTT. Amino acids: CASSLYTPGGGQPQHF.